This T cell receptor beta chain was identified in a study of blood T cell repertoires in COVID-19. The CDR3 spans 13 residues. The V end lost 6 bases, the J end lost 4 bases, and 12 bases lay between the germline ends. Germline V gene lookup returns CDR1 WNHNN and CDR2 SYGVQD (reference sequence). Here immunoSEQ multiplex PCR was the method, and the copy in TCRdb shows in-frame clones only, minus some. The sample comprises around 270,000 clones, around 82% of which are singletons, and 0.75% to 0.95% rests with the top ten. The sequence was collected from a human donor with COVID-19, enrolled during active disease. The donor label of this sample is uncertain. The sample was peripheral blood. The chain is built from TRBV10-1 and TRBJ2-5, with D possibly being TRBD2 (6 bases). In nucleotides, the CDR3 is TGCGCCAGCAGGTGGGGGGTTGGAGAGACCCAGTACTTC. This gives the protein CASRWGVGETQYF.